This T cell receptor beta chain was recovered during a study of cytomegalovirus exposure and HLA in healthy donors. Study-level points and caveats: As a later analysis revealed, the rate of TCR association differed by HLA locus, with DRB1 most and HLA-C fewest.

Comment on this clone: The antigen remains unidentified.

Primers for the PCR totalled 60 Vbeta and 13 Jbeta. The table came from immunoSEQ multiplex PCR; TCRdb's copy has only in-frame clones and leaves some out. The sample carries a few hundred thousand clones, roughly four fifths recorded once. V lost 3 bases to trimming and J lost 4 bases, with 10 bases between them. The CDR3 is 14 residues long. Germline V gene lookup returns CDR1 SGHTA and CDR2 FQGNSA. This clonotype was sampled from a woman aged 40 to 49 in good health and CMV-seronegative. The chain combines TRBV7-2 with TRBJ2-1, with D unresolved. What was sequenced was PBMCs. As DNA, the CDR3 is TGTGCCAGCAGCTTTATATTAGCTTACAATGAGCAGTTCTTC. It yields the protein CASSFILAYNEQFF. The whole variable domain, remainder taken from reference TRBV7-2 and TRBJ2-1, is GAGVSQSPSNKVTEKGKDVELRCDPISGHTALYWYRQSLGQGLEFLIYFQGNSAPDKSGLPSDRFSAERTGGSVSTLTIQRTQQEDSAVYLCASSFILAYNEQFFGPGTRLTVL.